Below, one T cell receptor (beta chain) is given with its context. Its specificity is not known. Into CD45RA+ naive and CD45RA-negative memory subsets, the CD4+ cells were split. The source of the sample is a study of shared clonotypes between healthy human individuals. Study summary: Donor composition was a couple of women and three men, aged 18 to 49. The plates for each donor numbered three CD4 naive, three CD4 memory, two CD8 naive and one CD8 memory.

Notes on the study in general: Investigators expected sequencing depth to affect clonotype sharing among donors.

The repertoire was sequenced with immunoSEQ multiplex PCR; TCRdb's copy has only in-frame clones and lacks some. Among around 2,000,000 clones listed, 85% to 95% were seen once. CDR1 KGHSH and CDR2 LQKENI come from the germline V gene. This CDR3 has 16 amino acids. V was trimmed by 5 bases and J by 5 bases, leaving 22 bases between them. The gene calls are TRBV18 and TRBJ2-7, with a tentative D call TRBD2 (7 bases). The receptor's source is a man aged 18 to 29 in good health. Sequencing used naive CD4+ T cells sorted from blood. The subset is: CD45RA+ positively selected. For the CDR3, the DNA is TGTGCCAGCTCAGGGAGGGCCGGGGGCGGTCGGAACGAGCAGTACTTC. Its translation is CASSGRAGGGRNEQYF.